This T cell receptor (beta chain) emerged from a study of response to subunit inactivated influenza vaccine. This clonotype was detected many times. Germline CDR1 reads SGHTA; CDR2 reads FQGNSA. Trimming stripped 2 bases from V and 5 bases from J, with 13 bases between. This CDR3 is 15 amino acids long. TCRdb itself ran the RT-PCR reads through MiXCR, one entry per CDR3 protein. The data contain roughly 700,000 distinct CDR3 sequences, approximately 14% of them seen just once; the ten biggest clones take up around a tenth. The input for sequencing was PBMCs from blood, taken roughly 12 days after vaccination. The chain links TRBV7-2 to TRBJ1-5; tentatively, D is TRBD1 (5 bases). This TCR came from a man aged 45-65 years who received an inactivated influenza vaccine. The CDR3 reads CASSLLLGGHQPQHF. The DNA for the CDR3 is TGTGCCAGCAGCTTATTGCTGGGGGGACATCAGCCCCAGCATTTT.